The 6 T cell receptor beta chains presented below share a single source sample, sequenced in a study of T cell repertoires in cytomegalovirus infection. From the reads, TCRdb called clonotypes with MiXCR, one entry per CDR3 protein. Of fewer than 700,000 distinct CDR3 sequences listed, 20% to 25% are singletons. Sequenced sample: CD8+ T cells from PBMCs. These receptors all come from a human donor in good health (CMV status not recorded). Some clones in this sample may be carry-over from other donors' samples.

This clonotype was seen ten or more times. This rearrangement joins TRBV6-6 to TRBJ1-1; no clear D. In germline, CDR1 is MNHNY, CDR2 SVGAGI (reference sequence). This CDR3 contains 13 residues. V was trimmed by 2 bases and J by 1 base, leaving 5 bases between them. CDR3 region: CASSYTENTEAFF. CDR3 nucleotides: TGTGCCAGCAGTTACACGGAGAACACTGAAGCTTTCTTT.

This clonotype has a count of ten or more. This chain connects TRBV7-9 to TRBJ2-7; D may match TRBD1 or TRBD2 (5 bases each). CDR1 is SEHNR and CDR2 is FQNEAQ in the germline V gene (reference sequence). Trimming removed 5 bases from V and 0 bases from J, with 14 bases in between. The length of the CDR3 is 15 residues. DNA of the CDR3: TGTGCCAGCAGCGCCCCCGGGACCAACTCCTACGAGCAGTACGTC. Protein product: CASSAPGTNSYEQYV.

In its sample, this clonotype was seen many times. The V call is TRBV7-9, the J call TRBJ2-3; tentative D call: TRBD2 (6 bases). V was pared by 2 bases and J by 1 base, with 10 bases between. The CDR3 sequence is 15 residues long. CDR1 and CDR2 from the germline V gene are SEHNR and FQNEAQ (reference sequence). CDR3 nucleotides: TGTGCCAGCAGCTTAAGAGCTAGCGGCACAGATACGCAGTATTTT. This encodes CASSLRASGTDTQYF.

This clonotype was picked up a small number of times. The rearrangement uses TRBV10-3 and TRBJ2-2; 7 bases map to TRBD1. The CDR3 has 15 residues. Germline loops: CDR1 ENHRY, CDR2 SYGVKD. V shed 9 bases, J shed 3 bases, and the junction held 10 bases outside the gene matches. The CDR3 protein is CAIKPGTAYTGELFF. In DNA form, the CDR3 reads TGTGCCATAAAACCCGGGACAGCATACACCGGGGAGCTGTTTTTT.

This clonotype was counted a few times. This chain connects TRBV10-2 to TRBJ1-1, with D perhaps matching TRBD1 (5 bases). The CDR3 loop spans 12 amino acids. Germline V gene sequence: CDR1 WSHSY, CDR2 SAAADI. With 6 bases removed from V and 3 bases from J, the gap between germline ends came to 8 bases. The CDR3 loop is CASRDTDTEAFF. The CDR3, as DNA: TGCGCCAGCAGGGACACGGACACTGAAGCTTTCTTT.

This clonotype was recorded a few times. The CDR3 loop is CASSPLAAGGRHNEQFF. The CDR3 coding sequence is TGTGCCAGCTCACCTCTTGCTGCGGGGGGGAGACACAATGAGCAGTTCTTC. The chain combines TRBV18 with TRBJ2-1; 9 bases map to TRBD2. Trimming took 3 bases from V and 5 from J; bases not matched to a gene: 11. The CDR3 contains 17 residues. Looked up from germline, CDR1 is KGHSH and CDR2 is LQKENI.